The T cell receptor beta chain under discussion was sequenced for a study of OX40 agonist ivuxolimab in advanced cancers. Study-wide results and caveats: The 0.1-3.0 mg/kg partial responders had among the lowest clonal expansion. CD8+ T cells (on average) carried more expanded clones than CD4+ T cells. At 0.1 to 3.0 mg/kg, CD4+ and CD8+ blood T cells expanded clonally by week 6.

Some clones are missing from TCRdb's copy, which holds only in-frame ones; the method was immunoSEQ multiplex PCR. The sample shows around 70,000 clones, about 88% of them seen only once. A note on this clone: Its matching antigen is unknown.

Germline V gives CDR1 LNHNV, CDR2 YYDKDF (reference sequence). The CDR3 has 15 amino acids. V was shortened by 0 bases and J by 1 base, with 10 bases between the two germline ends. The TCR originated in an adult with an advanced solid tumor such as melanoma, head and neck, liver or kidney cancer. This specimen was CD4+ or CD8+ T cells sorted from blood, taken in a trial of the OX40 agonist ivuxolimab. The chain employs TRBV15 and TRBJ2-7; D is undetermined. Written as DNA, the CDR3 is TGTGCCACCAGCAGAGATACTTACACGTCCTACGAGCAGTACTTC. Amino acids: CATSRDTYTSYEQYF.